This TCR beta chain was sequenced in a study of blood T cells in healthy people across ages. General study results and limits: Naive and antigen-experienced cells were not separated, limiting conclusive comparison.

Comment on this clonotype: Its antigen is as yet unknown. A single base separates this from a much larger clone, so it may be a read error.

Per sample, a minimum of 6 million PBMCs were isolated. A J-beta primer mix and a sample-barcoded 5' primer were used in a second PCR of roughly 6 to 11 cycles. TCRdb itself ran the 5' RACE reads through MiXCR, one entry per CDR3 protein. Here the sample spans more than 1 million distinct CDR3 sequences, 45% being singletons. The clonotype was recovered from a woman aged 60 to 75 in good health. Material for sequencing was blood.

The CDR3 sequence is CSVGGGTYNEQYF. The CDR3 coding sequence is TGCAGCGTTGGTGGCGGGACCTACAATGAGCAGTACTTC. The V gene is TRBV29-1, the J gene TRBJ2-1; TRBD2 is a possible D gene (6 bases). With the DNA end fitting TRBJ2-7 better, the J assignment may be wrong. This CDR3 region has 13 residues. Per germline, CDR1 SQVTM and CDR2 ANQGSEA.